The T cell receptor beta chain under discussion was sequenced for a study of blood T cell repertoires in COVID-19. Participant age was roughly 18 to 100 years, and participants resided in 20 to 30 US areas. The study assigned cohorts using participant-reported clinical history. Authors' data handling: By means of reference gene primer amplification, nucleated cell counts were estimated. The method was immunoSEQ multiplex PCR; TCRdb's version includes in-frame clones alone and lacks a portion of them. The DNA gave D and trimming, while V, J and clone size come from that table. The table has about 320,000 clones, 75% to 90% seen once; the top ten hold under 2%. The CDR3 runs to 18 residues. V lost 0 bases to trimming and J lost 3 bases; unmatched junction nucleotides: 4. Germline CDR1 and CDR2: KGHSH and LQKENI.

The V gene is TRBV18, the J gene TRBJ2-6; 11 bases fit TRBD1. The sample comprised PBMCs or T cells enriched from blood (not recorded which). The sequence was obtained from a woman in her 30s who had been exposed to COVID-19. In nucleotides, the CDR3 is TGTGCCAGCTCACCACCCGGACAGGGGGCAAGTGGGGCCAACGTCCTGACTTTC. It yields the protein CASSPPGQGASGANVLTF.